This TCR beta chain was sequenced during a study of identifying expanded T cells in peripheral blood (dated by TCRdb to about 2019). Study-level background: Separate aliquots of the same genomic DNA pool were sequenced to produce technical replicates, and four replicates were compared in pairs.

TCRbeta CDR3 regions were profiled by bias-controlled multiplex PCR amplification of genomic DNA with the immunoSEQ Assay. The original pipeline was this. To quantify the absolute abundance of each unique TCRbeta CDR3 region, the sequences were collapsed and filtered. Two models were used to test differential abundance: a binomial model (Fisher-equivalent) and a beta-binomial model that adds time-dependent variance fitted from healthy donors. Clones with fewer than 5 combined templates were excluded, and clones with Benjamini-Hochberg FDR below 0.01 were called differentially abundant. Beta-binomial variance was modeled as a function of total template count across the two samples using the form v = (b*log(k)+a)^2. TCRdb took this table from immuneACCESS and kept in-frame rearrangements with V and J called. Such tables lack part of the clones; where checked against another copy, unresolved V genes explain under half of the gap, and the rest is unexplained. D and trimming come from the DNA, and the V and J calls and clone size come from that table. Present in this sample are about 100,000 clones, approximately 90% of which were seen just once. The top ten constitute about 17% of the sample.

As regards this clone: No antigen is known for it. No base quality information exists; no much larger clone differs at one position.

Spanning cysteine to phenylalanine, the CDR3 consists of 14 amino acids. Here the CDR3 DNA is all that survives: 42 bases in frame from base 1. Relative to germline, V is 8 bases shorter and J is 4 bases shorter, with 17 bases between their ends. In the germline V gene, CDR1 corresponds to KGHSH and CDR2 to LQKENI. No immune events, such as infections, were documented for the healthy donors during the collection period. Time-dependent variance in a beta-binomial model of T-cell clone differential abundance was calibrated using healthy-donor blood repertoires as a training cohort. The training cohort comprised roughly ten healthy donors, 3 female and 7 male. An age range of roughly 29 to 65 years, with an average of 43 years, was recorded for the donors. Whole blood, obtained from a commercial supplier, was collected from each healthy donor at three time points spaced approximately 13 days apart. Genomic DNA was extracted from unsorted whole blood for immunosequencing.

Paper-wide results and their limitations: About 1.3 differentially abundant clones were flagged by the binomial model between technical replicates, whereas about 17 and 20 were flagged over approximately two weeks and four weeks, respectively. In all healthy donors, the variance in clone template counts between samples taken 2 to 3 weeks apart rose significantly as total template count increased. The authors expected biological variance in healthy repertoires might increase further over much longer intervals such as months to years. Across all healthy-donor time intervals, the beta-binomial model significantly lowered both the number of clones called differentially abundant and the false-positive rate.

Sample: blood. This sequence uses TRBV18 and TRBJ1-1, with no confident D gene call. The TCR comes from a person aged 18-70 years in good health. The base sequence is TGTGCCAGCACCCGTACGGAAGGTGGCACTGAAGCTTTCTTT. This encodes CASTRTEGGTEAFF.